This T cell receptor (beta chain) was found in a study of shared clonotypes between healthy human individuals. It was CD45RO-negative cells, positively selected for CCR7, that made up naive CD8 cells, with terminally differentiated effector memory CD45RA+ cells excluded. As regards this clone: Its antigen remains unknown. Other nucleotide sequences from this sample produce the same CDR3.

CDR1 and CDR2 from the germline V gene are SEHNR and FQNEAQ (reference sequence). Between the trimmed V and J ends, which lost 3 bases and 5 bases, there was a span of 11 bases. The CDR3 extends over 14 amino acids. Study observations and caveats: Naive subsets generally had larger estimated richness than memory subsets.

Assay runs were performed at deep level. Produced via immunoSEQ multiplex PCR; TCRdb's table is partial and in-frame only. Among millions of clones listed, 93% were seen once. This clonotype originated in a man aged 18-30 years in good health. Some clones in this sample may be carry-over from other donors' samples. Sequencing input: naive CD8+ T cells from PBMCs. The rearrangement joins TRBV7-9 to TRBJ2-1; D unclear. The CDR3 here is CASSLADPNNEQFF. The CDR3 nucleotides read TGTGCCAGCAGCTTGGCAGACCCTAACAATGAGCAGTTCTTC.